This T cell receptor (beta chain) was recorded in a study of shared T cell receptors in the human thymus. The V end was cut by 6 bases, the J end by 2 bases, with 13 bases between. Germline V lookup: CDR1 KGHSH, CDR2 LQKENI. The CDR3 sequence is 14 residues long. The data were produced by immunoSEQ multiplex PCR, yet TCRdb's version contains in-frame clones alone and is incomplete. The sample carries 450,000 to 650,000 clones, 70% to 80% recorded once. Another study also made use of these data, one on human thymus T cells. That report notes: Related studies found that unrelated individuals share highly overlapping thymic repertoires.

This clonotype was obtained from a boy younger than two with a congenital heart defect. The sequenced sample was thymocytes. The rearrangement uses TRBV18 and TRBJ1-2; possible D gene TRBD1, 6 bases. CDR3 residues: CASSRDKTNYGYTF. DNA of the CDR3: TGTGCCAGCTCCCGGGACAAAACAAACTATGGCTACACCTTC. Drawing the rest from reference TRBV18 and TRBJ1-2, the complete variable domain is NAGVMQNPRHLVRRRGQEARLRCSPMKGHSHVYWYRQLPEEGLKFMVYLQKENIIDESGMPKERFSAEFPKEGPSILRIQQVVRGDSAAYFCASSRDKTNYGYTFGSGTRLTVV.